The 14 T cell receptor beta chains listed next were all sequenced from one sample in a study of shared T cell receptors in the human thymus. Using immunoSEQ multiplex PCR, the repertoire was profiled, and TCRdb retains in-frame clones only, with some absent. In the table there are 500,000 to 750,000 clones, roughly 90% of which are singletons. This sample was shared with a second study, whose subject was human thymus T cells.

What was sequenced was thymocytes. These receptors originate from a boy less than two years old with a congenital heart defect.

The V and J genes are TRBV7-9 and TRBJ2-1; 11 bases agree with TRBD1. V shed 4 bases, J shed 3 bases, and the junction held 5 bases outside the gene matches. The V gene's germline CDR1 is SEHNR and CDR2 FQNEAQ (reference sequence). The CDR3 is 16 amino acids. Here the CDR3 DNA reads TGTGCCAGCAGCTCGCCGGACAGGGGGCTCTACAATGAGCAGTTCTTC. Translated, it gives CASSSPDRGLYNEQFF.

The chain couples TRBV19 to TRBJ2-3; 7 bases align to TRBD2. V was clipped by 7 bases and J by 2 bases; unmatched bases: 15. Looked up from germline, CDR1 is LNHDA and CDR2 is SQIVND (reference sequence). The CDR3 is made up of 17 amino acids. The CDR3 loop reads CASTAQKTSSYTDTQYF. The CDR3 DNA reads TGTGCCAGTACGGCCCAAAAGACTAGCAGCTACACAGATACGCAGTATTTT.

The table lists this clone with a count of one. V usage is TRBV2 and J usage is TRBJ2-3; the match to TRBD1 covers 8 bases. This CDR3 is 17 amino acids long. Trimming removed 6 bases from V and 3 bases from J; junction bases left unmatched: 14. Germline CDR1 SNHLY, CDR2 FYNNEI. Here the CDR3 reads CASSETFGQGRTDTQYF. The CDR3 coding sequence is TGTGCCAGCAGCGAGACATTCGGACAGGGCCGAACAGATACGCAGTATTTT.

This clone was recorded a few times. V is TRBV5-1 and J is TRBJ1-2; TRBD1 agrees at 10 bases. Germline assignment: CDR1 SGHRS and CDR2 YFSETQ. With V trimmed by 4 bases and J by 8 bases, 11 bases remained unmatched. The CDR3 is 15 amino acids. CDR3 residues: CASSANDRGREGYTF. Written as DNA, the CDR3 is TGCGCCAGCAGCGCCAATGACAGGGGGCGAGAGGGCTACACCTTC.

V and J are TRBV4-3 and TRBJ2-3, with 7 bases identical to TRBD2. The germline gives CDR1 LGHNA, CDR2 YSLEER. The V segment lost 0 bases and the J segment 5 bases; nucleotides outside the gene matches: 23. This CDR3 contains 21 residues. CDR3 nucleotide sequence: TGCGCCAGCAGCCAAGATGCCAAGGGTATGCGGGAGTACCGGAGGGGAGATACGCAGTATTTT. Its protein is CASSQDAKGMREYRRGDTQYF.

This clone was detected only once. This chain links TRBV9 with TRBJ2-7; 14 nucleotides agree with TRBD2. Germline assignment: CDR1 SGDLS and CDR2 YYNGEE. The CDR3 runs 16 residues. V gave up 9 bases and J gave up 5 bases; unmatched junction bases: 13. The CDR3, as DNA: TGTGCCACCTCACCGGGACTAGCGGGAGACCCCAACGAGCAGTACTTC. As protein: CATSPGLAGDPNEQYF.

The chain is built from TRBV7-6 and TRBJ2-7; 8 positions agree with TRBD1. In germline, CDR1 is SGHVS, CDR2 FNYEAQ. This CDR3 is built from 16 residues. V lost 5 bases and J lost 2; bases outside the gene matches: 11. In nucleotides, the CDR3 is TGTGCCAGCAGCCATCCCGTAAGACAGGGGCCCTACGAGCAGTACTTC. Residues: CASSHPVRQGPYEQYF.

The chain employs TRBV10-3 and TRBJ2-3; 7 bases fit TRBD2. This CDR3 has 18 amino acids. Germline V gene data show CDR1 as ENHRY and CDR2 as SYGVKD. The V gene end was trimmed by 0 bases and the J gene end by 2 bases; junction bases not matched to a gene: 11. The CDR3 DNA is TGTGCCATCAGTGAGTCTTGGGGGGACTATCTTAACACAGATACGCAGTATTTT. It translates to CAISESWGDYLNTDTQYF.

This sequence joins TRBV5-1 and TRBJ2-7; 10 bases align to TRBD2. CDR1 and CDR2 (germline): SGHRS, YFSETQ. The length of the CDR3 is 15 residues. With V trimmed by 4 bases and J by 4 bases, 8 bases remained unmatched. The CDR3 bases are TGCGCCAGCAGCACCCAAGCGGGAGGGAATTACGAGCAGTACTTC. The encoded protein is CASSTQAGGNYEQYF.

The CDR3 DNA follows: TGTGCCAGCCTCAACCTTCGCAGGGATAACTATGGCTACACCTTC. Translation: CASLNLRRDNYGYTF. The gene calls are TRBV6-5 and TRBJ1-2; a possible D gene is TRBD1 (5 bases). Germline V lookup: CDR1 MNHEY, CDR2 SVGAGI. The CDR3 extends over 15 amino acids. Trimming removed 8 bases from V and 1 base from J, with 17 bases in between.

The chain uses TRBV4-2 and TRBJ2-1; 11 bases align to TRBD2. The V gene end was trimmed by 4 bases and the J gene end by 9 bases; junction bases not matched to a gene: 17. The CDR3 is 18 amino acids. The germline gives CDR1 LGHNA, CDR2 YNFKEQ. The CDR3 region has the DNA TGTGCCAGCAGCCCTCCCTCCCCAACTAGCGGGAGTAGGGGTGAGCAGTTCTTC. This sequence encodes CASSPPSPTSGSRGEQFF.

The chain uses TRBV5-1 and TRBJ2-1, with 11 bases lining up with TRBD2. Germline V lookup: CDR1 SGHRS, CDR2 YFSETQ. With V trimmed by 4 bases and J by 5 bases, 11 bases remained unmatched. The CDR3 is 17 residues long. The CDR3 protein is CASSPSWTSGPDNEQFF. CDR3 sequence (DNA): TGCGCCAGCAGCCCATCCTGGACTAGCGGGCCGGACAATGAGCAGTTCTTC.

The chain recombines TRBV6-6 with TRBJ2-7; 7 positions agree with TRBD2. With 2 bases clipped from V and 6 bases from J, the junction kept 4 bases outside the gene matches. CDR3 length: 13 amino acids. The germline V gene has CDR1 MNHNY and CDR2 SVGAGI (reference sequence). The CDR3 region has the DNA TGTGCCAGCAGTTACGGGGGAGGGTTCGAGCAGTACTTC. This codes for CASSYGGGFEQYF.

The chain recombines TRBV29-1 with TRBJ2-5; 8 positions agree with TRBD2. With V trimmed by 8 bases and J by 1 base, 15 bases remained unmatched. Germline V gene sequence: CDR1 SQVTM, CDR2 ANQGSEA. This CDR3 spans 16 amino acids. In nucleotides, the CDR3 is TGCAGCACACCCCTGGTGTTAGCGGGGACCCAAGAGACCCAGTACTTC. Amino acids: CSTPLVLAGTQETQYF.